This T cell receptor (beta chain) was sequenced during a study of cytomegalovirus exposure and HLA in healthy donors. Study-level background: Earlier sequencing of some 170 million T cells yielded around 120 million unique TCR beta sequences. General study findings and limits: Analyzed later, most CMV-associated TCR beta chains appeared HLA-restricted. Cytomegalovirus status was reportedly diagnosed by the classifier with high sensitivity and specificity.

Comments on this clone: The antigen remains undetermined.

The PCR used 60 Vbeta and 13 Jbeta primers. Using immunoSEQ multiplex PCR, the repertoire was profiled, and TCRdb retains in-frame clones only, with some absent. The sample holds 130,000 or so clones, about 78% seen once. Per the germline V gene, CDR1 is MNHEY and CDR2 is SVGAGI. J lost 8 bases, V lost 11 bases, and 7 bases had no gene match. The CDR3 spans 11 residues. The V gene is TRBV6-5, the J gene TRBJ2-3; 7 bases line up with TRBD1. Sequencing was carried out using PBMCs. This TCR came from a man in his fifties in good health and CMV-seronegative. The CDR3 loop is CASERDSTQYF. DNA for the CDR3: TGTGCCTCCGAGAGGGACAGTACGCAGTATTTT.